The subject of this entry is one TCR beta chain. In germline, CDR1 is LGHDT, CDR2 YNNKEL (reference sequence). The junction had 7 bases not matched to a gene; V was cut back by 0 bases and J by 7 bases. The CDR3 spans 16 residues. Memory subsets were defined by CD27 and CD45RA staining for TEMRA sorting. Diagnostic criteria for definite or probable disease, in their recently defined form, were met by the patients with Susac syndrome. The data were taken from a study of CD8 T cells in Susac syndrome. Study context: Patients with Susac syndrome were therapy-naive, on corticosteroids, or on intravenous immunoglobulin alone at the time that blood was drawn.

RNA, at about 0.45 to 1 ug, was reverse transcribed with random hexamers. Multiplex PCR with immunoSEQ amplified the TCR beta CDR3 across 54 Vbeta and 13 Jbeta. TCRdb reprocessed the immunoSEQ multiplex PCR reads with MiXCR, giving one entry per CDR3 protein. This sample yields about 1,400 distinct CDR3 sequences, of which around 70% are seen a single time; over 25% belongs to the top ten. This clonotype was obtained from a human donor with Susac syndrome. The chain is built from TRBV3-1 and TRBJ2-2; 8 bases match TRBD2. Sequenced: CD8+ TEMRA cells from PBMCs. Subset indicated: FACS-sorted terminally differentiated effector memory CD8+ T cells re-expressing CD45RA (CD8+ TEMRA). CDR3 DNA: TGTGCCAGCAGCCAAGATGCACTAGCGGCGGACGGGGAGCTGTTTTTT. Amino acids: CASSQDALAADGELFF.